These 10 T cell receptor beta chains were all obtained from the same sample, sequenced in a study of metastatic and nonmetastatic thyroid tumors. With MiXCR, TCRdb called clones anew from the PCR reads. Altogether more than 5,000 clones are present, 29% being singletons, with the ten largest covering 40% to 55%. Thyroid surgery took place with no prior treatment in any patient. The sequencing sample was made of adjacent normal tissue. These receptors came from a female donor with papillary thyroid cancer or a benign thyroid nodule (not recorded which). Some clones in this sample may be carry-over from other donors' samples.

This chain uses TRBV12-3 or TRBV12-4 with TRBJ2-1; D ambiguous. V was pared by 1 base and J by 0 bases, with 10 bases between. The CDR3 loop spans 16 amino acids. The DNA for the CDR3 is TGTGCCAGCAGTTTAGGCCCACAGAGCTCCTACAATGAGCAGTTCTTC. Protein sequence: CASSLGPQSSYNEQFF.

This clone was recorded a few times. V gene TRBV6-1 combines with J gene TRBJ1-1, with 7 bases that match TRBD1. Germline V CDR1 and CDR2: MNHNS, SASEGT. The CDR3 sequence is 16 residues long. After removal of 6 bases from V and 0 bases from J, the junction contained 10 bases not matched to a gene. CDR3 sequence: CASSSGQLFMNTEAFF. DNA for the CDR3: TGTGCCAGCAGCTCGGGACAGCTTTTTATGAACACTGAAGCTTTCTTT.

As concerns this clone: The junction departs from germline at one end; a sequencing error may be responsible. The chain combines TRBV7-2 with TRBJ1-3, with D perhaps matching TRBD1 (5 bases). Germline V gives CDR1 SGHTA, CDR2 FQGNSA. The CDR3 sequence is 15 residues long. The CDR3, as DNA: TGTGCCAGCAGCCCCAGAGTAGGGGACGGAAAAACCATCTATTTT. Translation gives CASSPRVGDGKTIYF.

The chain joins TRBV7-2 to TRBJ1-2; a possible D gene is TRBD1 (5 bases). The CDR3 runs to 15 residues. V gave up 0 bases and J gave up 3 bases, with 11 bases separating them. The germline gives CDR1 SGHTA, CDR2 FQGNSA. This CDR3 reads CASSLARRGHYGYTF. The CDR3 nucleotides are TGTGCCAGCAGCTTAGCACGTAGGGGTCACTATGGCTACACCTTC.

This clone is categorized as medium-sized. V usage is TRBV27 and J usage is TRBJ1-2, with D unclear. CDR1 and CDR2 (germline): MNHEY, SMNVEV (reference sequence). The V end lost 1 base, the J end lost 8 bases, and 11 bases lay between the germline ends. CDR3 length equals 13 residues. The CDR3 here is CASSLYEGRGYTF. Here the CDR3 DNA reads TGTGCCAGCAGTTTATATGAGGGTCGGGGCTACACCTTC.

The CDR3 DNA follows: TGTGCCAGCAGTCGGACAGGGTACAATGAGCAGTTCTTC. Translating it yields CASSRTGYNEQFF. The chain has TRBV6-2 or TRBV6-3 and TRBJ2-1; 8 bases are shared with TRBD1. The germline CDR1 and CDR2 sequences are MNHEY and SVGEGT. The V gene end was trimmed by 5 bases and the J gene end by 4 bases; junction bases not matched to a gene: 1. The CDR3 runs to 13 residues.

This clone was recorded a few times. DNA for the CDR3: TGTGCCAGTAGTGCTGGGACTGAGATCGCTTCGCAGTTCTTC. Translation: CASSAGTEIASQFF. The chain employs TRBV19 and TRBJ2-1; D might be TRBD2 (6 bases). Germline lookup yields CDR1 LNHDA and CDR2 SQIVND (reference sequence). V lost 5 bases to trimming and J lost 12 bases, with 20 bases between them. This CDR3 comprises 14 residues.

The chain employs TRBV7-2 and TRBJ2-7; unclear D gene. V was clipped by 4 bases and J by 5 bases, with 12 bases between them. The germline V gene encodes CDR1 SGHTA and CDR2 FQGNSA. This CDR3 spans 13 amino acids. The CDR3 nucleotides are TGTGCCAGCAGCTCCTCCAGGAGAAACGAGCAGTACTTC. Translation gives CASSSSRRNEQYF.

Within the sample, this clone is medium-sized. The chain recombines TRBV28 with TRBJ1-2, with D perhaps matching TRBD1 (6 bases). CDR1 and CDR2 (germline): MDHEN, SYDVKM. Trimming shortened V by 7 bases and J by 2 bases, and 8 bases separated the two germline ends. This CDR3 contains 12 residues. CDR3: CASTDSNYGYTF. As DNA, the CDR3 is TGTGCCAGCACGGACAGCAACTATGGCTACACCTTC.

This clone was seen ten or more times. A junction end diverges from the germline sequence, so it may reflect a read error. V gene TRBV9 combines with J gene TRBJ1-2; the D is unclear. This CDR3 region has 12 residues. Germline V gives CDR1 SGDLS, CDR2 YYNGEE. The CDR3 protein is CAGSVSGGGYTF. CDR3 sequence (DNA): TGTGCCGGCAGCGTGTCTGGCGGCGGCTACACCTTC.